These 8 T cell receptor beta chains were all obtained from the same sample, sequenced in a study of patients and donors after allogeneic stem cell transplantation (dated by TCRdb to 2020 to 2022). Libraries were made using RT-PCR. The sequencing machine was a NextSeq 550. TCRdb trimmed the raw reads at Q25, called clones with MiXCR and kept productive beta chains. Each CDR3 protein appears once, grouped with its most common genes and DNA. The sample yields 390,000 or so distinct CDR3 sequences; 16% were counted once. Around 7.2% of the sample belongs to the ten largest clones. The sequenced sample was blood, either unsorted or a sorted T cell fraction (not recorded which). These receptor sequences come from a human donor who was either an allogeneic HSCT recipient or a stem cell or donor lymphocyte infusion donor (not recorded which). It is not recorded whose cells these are; they may come from a transplant donor.

This chain links TRBV20-1 with TRBJ1-1; D not certain. The germline gives CDR1 DFQATT, CDR2 SNEGSKA (reference sequence). V dropped 1 base and J dropped 4 bases, with 10 bases sitting between them. The CDR3 length is 13 residues. The CDR3 sequence is CSARGASSTEAFF. In nucleotides, the CDR3 is TGCAGTGCTAGAGGGGCCAGTTCCACTGAAGCTTTCTTT.

This chain connects TRBV6-5 to TRBJ2-7, with a possible D match to TRBD2 (5 bases). In germline, CDR1 is MNHEY, CDR2 SVGAGI. The CDR3 is 12 amino acids. Trimming left V 6 bases short and J 6 bases short, with 12 bases between. The CDR3 is CASRRGRSEQYF. Here the CDR3 DNA reads TGTGCCAGCAGACGGGGTAGAAGCGAGCAGTACTTC.

The chain is built from TRBV28 and TRBJ1-2; 8 positions agree with TRBD1. Unmatched junction bases numbered 10, after V lost 3 bases and J lost 4 bases. This CDR3 spans 16 amino acids. In germline, CDR1 is MDHEN, CDR2 SYDVKM. The CDR3: CASSFEDRAKTYGYTF. CDR3 coding DNA: TGTGCCAGCAGTTTCGAGGACAGGGCTAAAACCTATGGCTACACCTTC.

The chain is built from TRBV9 and TRBJ2-1, with D unclear. The germline V and J ends were trimmed by 4 bases and 2 bases, with 16 bases remaining between them. Looked up from germline, CDR1 is SGDLS and CDR2 is YYNGEE. The CDR3 contains 16 residues. CDR3 loop: CASSPKINSPYNEQFF. The CDR3 DNA reads TGTGCCAGCAGCCCCAAGATTAATAGCCCCTACAATGAGCAGTTCTTC.

This clonotype has a handful of counts. This chain joins TRBV6-1 and TRBJ1-1; D not resolved. V lost 6 bases to trimming and J lost 0 bases, with 11 bases between them. This CDR3 is built from 14 residues. Germline V gene data show CDR1 as MNHNS and CDR2 as SASEGT. CDR3 nucleotides: TGTGCCAGCAGCCACGGGGAACTGAACACTGAAGCTTTCTTT. Amino acid sequence: CASSHGELNTEAFF.

This clonotype was counted ten times or more. The chain carries TRBV2 and TRBJ1-2; D is unresolved. Trimming cost V 4 bases and J 5 bases, with 8 bases left between them. This CDR3 contains 12 residues. Germline loops: CDR1 SNHLY, CDR2 FYNNEI. DNA of the CDR3: TGTGCCAGCAGTGTGTTGACTTATGGCTACACCTTC. Residues: CASSVLTYGYTF.

This clonotype was seen only once. The V call is TRBV3-1, the J call TRBJ1-2; D gene unclear. CDR1 and CDR2 (germline): LGHDT, YNNKEL (reference sequence). The V gene lost 3 bases and the J gene lost 7 bases, with 15 bases spanning the gap. The CDR3 covers 14 residues. The DNA of the CDR3 is TGTGCCAGCAGCCAGGCGGCGACCAGCGGTGGCTACACCTTC. It is translated as CASSQAATSGGYTF.

V and J are TRBV2 and TRBJ1-5; 9 nucleotides match TRBD1. The junction had 3 bases not matched to a gene; V was cut back by 7 bases and J by 2 bases. This CDR3 region has 14 residues. The germline V gene encodes CDR1 SNHLY and CDR2 FYNNEI. The CDR3 nucleotides are TGTGCCAGCAAACGGACAGGGGGCAATCAGCCCCAGCATTTT. Protein sequence: CASKRTGGNQPQHF.